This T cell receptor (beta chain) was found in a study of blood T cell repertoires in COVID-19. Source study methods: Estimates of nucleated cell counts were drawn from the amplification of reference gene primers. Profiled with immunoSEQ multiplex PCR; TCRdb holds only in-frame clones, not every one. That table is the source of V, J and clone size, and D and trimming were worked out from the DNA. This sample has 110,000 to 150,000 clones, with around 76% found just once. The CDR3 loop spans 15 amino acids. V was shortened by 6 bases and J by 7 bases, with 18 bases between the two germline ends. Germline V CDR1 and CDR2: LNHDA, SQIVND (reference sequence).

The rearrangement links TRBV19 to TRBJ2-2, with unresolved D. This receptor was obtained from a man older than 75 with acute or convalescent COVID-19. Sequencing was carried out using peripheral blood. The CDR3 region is CASSPEWVSGGELFF. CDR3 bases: TGTGCCAGTAGCCCGGAGTGGGTCTCGGGCGGGGAGCTGTTTTTT.